These 12 T cell receptor beta chains were all obtained from the same sample, sequenced in a study of T cell repertoires in cytomegalovirus infection. MiXCR was run by TCRdb on the reads, yielding one entry per CDR3 protein. This table holds 110,000 to 150,000 distinct CDR3 sequences, about 32% found once. What these receptors recognize is not known. Sequences were derived from CD8+ T cells from cultured PBMCs, sampled from culture after CMV antigen stimulation. These receptors all stem from a human donor in good health (CMV status not recorded). Some clones in this sample may be carry-over from other donors' samples.

DNA of the CDR3: TGTGCCAGCTGCCGTCTCGGACCTGGACAGGGAGGGACCGCCTACGAGCAGTACTTC. This codes for CASCRLGPGQGGTAYEQYF. The chain has TRBV28 and TRBJ2-7; the D gene is possibly TRBD1 (8 bases). Germline V gene sequence: CDR1 MDHEN, CDR2 SYDVKM. The CDR3 has 19 amino acids. Trimming left V 8 bases short and J 2 bases short, with 31 bases between. Supplemented by reference TRBV28 and TRBJ2-7, the full variable domain reads DVKVTQSSRYLVKRTGEKVFLECVQDMDHENMFWYRQDPGLGLRLIYFSYDVKMKEKGDIPEGYSVSREKKERFSLILESASTNQTSMYLCASCRLGPGQGGTAYEQYFGPGTRLTVT.

The chain is built from TRBV7-9 and TRBJ1-1; D not resolved. The CDR3 covers 12 residues. The germline CDR1 and CDR2 sequences are SEHNR and FQNEAQ (reference sequence). Trimming removed 5 bases at V and 6 bases at J, with 10 bases between. The CDR3 loop reads CASSPPQPEAFF. The CDR3 DNA sequence: TGTGCCAGCAGCCCCCCTCAGCCTGAAGCTTTCTTT.

The chain recombines TRBV6-1 with TRBJ2-7, with D uncertain. V lost 3 bases and J lost 2, with 8 bases in between. Germline loops: CDR1 MNHNS, CDR2 SASEGT. This CDR3 has 13 residues. CDR3 bases: TGTGCCAGCAGTGAGTCAGGCCCCTACGAGCAGTACTTC. It translates to CASSESGPYEQYF.

The table lists this clonotype with a few counts. This chain connects TRBV12-3 or TRBV12-4 to TRBJ2-5; no definite D call. V gave up 6 bases and J gave up 4 bases, with 27 bases separating them. This CDR3 has 18 residues. The CDR3 nucleotides read TGTGCCAGCAGCGAGAAGCGTGGCGGAGCTATAACATCAGAGACCCAGTACTTC. Its protein product is CASSEKRGGAITSETQYF.

This chain joins TRBV5-6 and TRBJ2-7; D is uncertain. Trimming removed 0 bases from V and 3 bases from J, with 10 bases in between. Germline assignment: CDR1 SGHDT and CDR2 YYEEEE. The CDR3 totals 14 residues. The CDR3: CASSLDGPYYEQYF. The DNA of the CDR3 is TGTGCCAGCAGCTTGGACGGACCTTACTACGAGCAGTACTTC.

In its sample, this clonotype was seen a few times. The chain carries TRBV12-3 or TRBV12-4 and TRBJ2-1; 14 bases line up with TRBD2. This CDR3 comprises 14 residues. After removal of 6 bases from V and 8 bases from J, the junction contained 3 bases not matched to a gene. As DNA, the CDR3 is TGTGCCAGCAGGCCGGGACTAGCGGGGGATGAGCAGTTCTTC. This encodes CASRPGLAGDEQFF.

The chain links TRBV20-1 to TRBJ2-1; 7 bases are a match to TRBD2. Germline loops: CDR1 DFQATT, CDR2 SNEGSKA (reference sequence). V lost 7 bases and J lost 2; bases outside the gene matches: 5. This CDR3 has 13 residues. This chain's CDR3 is CSGGGVTYNEQFF. DNA of the CDR3: TGCAGTGGGGGGGGGGTAACCTACAATGAGCAGTTCTTC.

This clonotype came up many times. This chain joins TRBV7-2 and TRBJ2-2; D not certain. V was trimmed by 0 bases and J by 7 bases, leaving 6 bases between them. The CDR3 runs to 13 residues. CDR1 and CDR2 from the germline V gene are SGHTA and FQGNSA. The CDR3 nucleotides are TGTGCCAGCAGCTTAGCAGGGATCGGGGAGCTGTTTTTT. Translating gives CASSLAGIGELFF.

In its sample, this clonotype was seen once. CDR3 bases: TGTGCCAGCGGCCTCGATTTTCCCGGGACAGGGGATGGCGAGCAGTACTTC. This encodes CASGLDFPGTGDGEQYF. This chain joins TRBV27 and TRBJ2-7; 10 bases map to TRBD1. This CDR3 has 17 amino acids. CDR1 and CDR2 (germline): MNHEY, SMNVEV (reference sequence). The junction had 19 bases not matched to a gene; V was cut back by 8 bases and J by 6 bases.

A few counts support this clonotype. The chain has TRBV14 and TRBJ2-3; possibly TRBD1 for D (6 bases). CDR1 and CDR2 (germline): SGHDN, FVKESK. The CDR3 runs 13 residues. The V gene lost 4 bases and the J gene lost 6 bases, with 11 bases spanning the gap. CDR3 in amino acids: CASSPGRGDTQYF. The CDR3 DNA reads as TGTGCCAGCAGCCCTGGAAGGGGGGATACGCAGTATTTT. The full variable domain, rest sourced from reference TRBV14 and TRBJ2-3, is EAGVTQFPSHSVIEKGQTVTLRCDPISGHDNLYWYRRVMGKEIKFLLHFVKESKQDESGMPNNRFLAERTGGTYSTLKVQPAELEDSGVYFCASSPGRGDTQYFGPGTRLTVL.

This clonotype has more than one count but fewer than ten. The V and J genes are TRBV5-1 and TRBJ2-5; weak D call: TRBD2 (6 bases). The CDR3 runs to 15 residues. V was shortened by 2 bases and J by 0 bases, with 11 bases between the two germline ends. Germline-derived CDR1 and CDR2 are SGHRS and YFSETQ. CDR3 in amino acids: CASSLWGEYQETQYF. For the CDR3, the DNA is TGCGCCAGCAGCTTATGGGGGGAGTACCAAGAGACCCAGTACTTC.

The genes are TRBV11-2 and TRBJ2-3; TRBD2 matches 8 bases. Germline lookup yields CDR1 SGHAT and CDR2 FQNNGV. The CDR3 contains 15 residues. V shed 1 base, J shed 2 bases, and the junction held 2 bases outside the gene matches. The CDR3 DNA reads TGTGCCAGCAGCTTAGGTAGCGGGAACACAGATACGCAGTATTTT. It codes for CASSLGSGNTDTQYF.